Listed here is a single T cell receptor beta chain. Its matching antigen is unknown. This specimen belongs to a study of long-term antiretroviral therapy in people with HIV. This CDR3 spans 17 amino acids. Regarding the study as a whole: Once patients were on ART, diversity went higher but still fell short of transplant donor controls. No data were available on ART adherence, viral resistance or therapy changes.

The run of the v3.0 immunoSEQ assay was at survey level. It was roughly 35,000-50,000 T-cell genomes per sample that sequencing targeted. Some clones are missing from TCRdb's copy, which holds only in-frame ones; the method was immunoSEQ multiplex PCR. The sample has approximately 21,000 clones; around 90% are singletons. Treatment for all HIV-infected participants took place in the United States. Sequenced here: unsorted PBMCs, sampled 2.3 years after starting antiretroviral therapy. The receptor was isolated from a man between 60 and 70 years old with HIV. The genes are TRBV21-1 and TRBJ1-2; the table's D call, TRBD1, was not checked against the DNA. TRBV21-1 is reported as a pseudogene. The CDR3 loop reads CASSPRDRGFPNYGYTF. The CDR3 DNA follows: TGTGCCAGCAGCCCCCGGGACAGGGGGTTCCCTAACTATGGCTACACCTTC.